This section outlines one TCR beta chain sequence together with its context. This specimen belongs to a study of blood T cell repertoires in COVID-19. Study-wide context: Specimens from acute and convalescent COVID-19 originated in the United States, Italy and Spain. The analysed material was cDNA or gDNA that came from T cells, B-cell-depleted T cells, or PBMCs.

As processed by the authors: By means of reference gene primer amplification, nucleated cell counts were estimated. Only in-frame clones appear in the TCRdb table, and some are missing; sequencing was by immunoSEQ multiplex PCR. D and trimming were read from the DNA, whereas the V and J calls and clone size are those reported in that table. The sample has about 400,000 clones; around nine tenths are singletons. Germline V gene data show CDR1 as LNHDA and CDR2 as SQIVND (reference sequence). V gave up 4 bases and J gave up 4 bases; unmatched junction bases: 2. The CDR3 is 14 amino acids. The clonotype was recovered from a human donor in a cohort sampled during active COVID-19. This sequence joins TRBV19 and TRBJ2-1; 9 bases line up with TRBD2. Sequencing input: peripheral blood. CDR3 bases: TGTGCCAGTAGTACGACTAGCGGATACAATGAGCAGTTCTTC. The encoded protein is CASSTTSGYNEQFF. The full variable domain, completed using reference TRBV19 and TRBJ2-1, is DGGITQSPKYLFRKEGQNVTLSCEQNLNHDAMYWYRQDPGQGLRLIYYSQIVNDFQKGDIAEGYSVSREKKESFPLTVTSAQKNPTAFYLCASSTTSGYNEQFFGPGTRLTVL.